The next 23 T cell receptor beta chains were all read from a single sample in a study of blood T cells in healthy people across ages. A second PCR, run for roughly 7 to 12 cycles, used a sample-barcoded 5' primer plus a J-beta primer mix. TCRdb re-analysed the 5' RACE reads in MiXCR, keeping a single row per CDR3 protein. This sample has over 750,000 distinct CDR3 sequences; roughly 25% occur once, and the top ten carry 9.4%. These data were likewise used in another study, on T cells of mothers and their children.

Source material: blood. The receptor source for this set is a boy between 10 and 17 years old in good health.

This clonotype showed up just once. This rearrangement joins TRBV4-2 to TRBJ2-2; D could derive from TRBD1 or TRBD2 (5 bases each). This CDR3 region has 15 residues. V was pared by 3 bases and J by 7 bases, with 15 bases between. CDR1 LGHNA and CDR2 YNFKEQ come from the germline V gene. The CDR3 is CASSQLQVAGGELFF. CDR3 bases: TGTGCCAGCAGCCAGCTACAGGTTGCGGGCGGGGAGCTGTTTTTT.

This clonotype was observed a handful of times. This sequence joins TRBV10-2 and TRBJ2-7; 9 bases map to TRBD1. J lost 4 bases, V lost 2 bases, and 6 bases had no gene match. CDR1 and CDR2 (germline): WSHSY, SAAADI. This CDR3 has 15 amino acids. CDR3 sequence (DNA): TGCGCCAGCAGTGAGCTAACAGGGGGCGGTTACGAGCAGTACTTC. It codes for CASSELTGGGYEQYF.

In its sample, this clonotype was seen a few times. The CDR3 DNA reads as TGCAGTGCTAGAGATGGGATTACAGGACTAGCGGGAGAGACCCAGTACTTC. Translated: CSARDGITGLAGETQYF. This rearrangement joins TRBV20-1 to TRBJ2-5; 11 nucleotides align to TRBD2. V shed 0 bases and J 4 bases; nucleotides not matched to a gene: 10. The CDR3 has 17 amino acids. The germline V gene has CDR1 DFQATT and CDR2 SNEGSKA (reference sequence).

This chain connects TRBV7-3 to TRBJ2-1, with D tentatively TRBD1 or TRBD2 (5 bases each). The V end was cut by 5 bases, the J end by 1 base, with 15 bases between. The CDR3 loop spans 16 amino acids. The V gene's germline CDR1 is SGHTA and CDR2 FQGTGA. DNA for the CDR3: TGTGCCAGCAGCCCCAGGACGGGACGATCCTACAATGAGCAGTTCTTC. The encoded protein is CASSPRTGRSYNEQFF.

This clonotype was seen only a few times. The rearrangement links TRBV11-3 to TRBJ2-1; D uncertain. V was pared by 5 bases and J by 0 bases, with 8 bases between. Germline V gene lookup returns CDR1 SGHNT and CDR2 YENEEA. The CDR3 has 14 residues. The CDR3 region has the DNA TGTGCCAGCAGCCAACCACTCTCCTACAATGAGCAGTTCTTC. Its protein is CASSQPLSYNEQFF.

This clonotype has just a few counts. This chain joins TRBV29-1 and TRBJ1-1; 7 nucleotides align to TRBD1. CDR1 SQVTM and CDR2 ANQGSEA come from the germline V gene. V lost 6 bases to trimming and J lost 4 bases; unmatched junction nucleotides: 8. The CDR3 sequence is 13 residues long. The CDR3 DNA sequence: TGCAGCGTGGAGGGGGCGCAGAGCACTGAAGCTTTCTTT. Translating gives CSVEGAQSTEAFF. The whole variable domain, filled in from reference TRBV29-1 and TRBJ1-1, reads SAVISQKPSRDICQRGTSLTIQCQVDSQVTMMFWYRQQPGQSLTLIATANQGSEATYESGFVIDKFPISRPNLTFSTLTVSNMSPEDSSIYLCSVEGAQSTEAFFGQGTRLTVV.

This clonotype has a handful of counts. The V call is TRBV20-1, the J call TRBJ2-1; perhaps TRBD2 as D (6 bases). V was pared by 6 bases and J by 7 bases, with 19 bases between. This CDR3 region has 14 residues. Germline assignment: CDR1 DFQATT and CDR2 SNEGSKA (reference sequence). DNA of the CDR3: TGCAGTGCCCTGACTAGTGCTCTGGGTAATGAGCAGTTCTTC. Translating gives CSALTSALGNEQFF.

A word on this clonotype: At one end the junction does not follow the germline gene, possibly because of a read error. The chain has TRBV7-8 and TRBJ2-3, with unresolved D. CDR1 is SGHVS, CDR2 FQNEAQ, per germline. The CDR3 runs to 13 residues. CDR3 loop: CTSSPRIGDTQYF. The DNA for the CDR3 is TGTACCAGCAGCCCTCGTATCGGAGATACGCAGTATTTT.

The J gene is TRBJ1-3, the V gene TRBV7-8; a possible D gene is TRBD1 (5 bases). V lost 5 bases and J 4 bases, leaving 21 bases between the germline ends. Germline CDR1 reads SGHVS; CDR2 reads FQNEAQ. The CDR3 is 17 residues long. The CDR3 reads CASSLGTGGTRGNTIYF. Here the CDR3 DNA reads TGTGCCAGCAGCCTCGGGACGGGAGGGACTAGGGGAAACACCATATATTTT. Filled out from reference TRBV7-8 and TRBJ1-3, the complete variable domain reads GAGVSQSPRYKVAKRGQDVALRCDPISGHVSLFWYQQALGQGPEFLTYFQNEAQLDKSGLPSDRFFAERPEGSVSTLKIQRTQQEDSAVYLCASSLGTGGTRGNTIYFGEGSWLTVV.

The chain uses TRBV6-6 and TRBJ1-4, with D hard to call. The CDR3 contains 14 residues. V lost 1 base to trimming and J lost 5 bases, with 8 bases between them. Germline V gives CDR1 MNHNY, CDR2 SVGAGI (reference sequence). The CDR3 here is CASSYLQGNEKLFF. Written as DNA, the CDR3 is TGTGCCAGCAGTTACTTGCAAGGAAATGAAAAACTGTTTTTT.

This clonotype was detected only a few times. A junction boundary mismatches the germline segment, possibly from a read error. This sequence joins TRBV4-1 and TRBJ2-5; TRBD2 is a possible D gene (5 bases). Per germline, CDR1 MGHRA and CDR2 YSYEKL. The length of the CDR3 is 13 residues. CDR3 sequence (DNA): TGCGCCAGCAGCCAGGGCCCTGGCCAAGAGCGGTTCTTC. Translation: CASSQGPGQERFF.

The chain recombines TRBV3-1 with TRBJ2-5, with 9 nucleotides matching TRBD2. CDR3 size: 19 residues. J lost 2 bases, V lost 3 bases, and 16 bases had no gene match. CDR1 is LGHDT and CDR2 is YNNKEL in the germline V gene (reference sequence). The DNA of the CDR3 is TGTGCCAGCAGCCAGGTCCGCGGGCTAGCGGGACCTGAACAAGAGACCCAGTACTTC. Residues: CASSQVRGLAGPEQETQYF.

The rearrangement links TRBV24-1 to TRBJ1-1; the D gene is possibly TRBD1 (5 bases). Looked up from germline, CDR1 is KGHDR and CDR2 is SFDVKD. V was shortened by 2 bases and J by 5 bases, with 17 bases between the two germline ends. The CDR3 loop spans 16 amino acids. The CDR3 sequence is CATSDSRTGGQTEAFF. CDR3 DNA: TGTGCCACCAGTGATTCGCGCACAGGAGGTCAGACTGAAGCTTTCTTT.

This clonotype appeared a few times. This rearrangement joins TRBV29-1 to TRBJ1-2; TRBD1 matches at 7 bases. Germline assignment: CDR1 SQVTM and CDR2 ANQGSEA. The CDR3 sequence is 11 residues long. The V and J ends lost 6 bases and 5 bases, in that order; junction bases with no gene match: 3. The CDR3: CSVTGQYGYTF. CDR3 DNA: TGCAGCGTGACAGGGCAGTATGGCTACACCTTC.

The chain couples TRBV28 to TRBJ1-1; D is uncertain. CDR1 and CDR2 (germline): MDHEN, SYDVKM. V was clipped by 6 bases and J by 2 bases, with 7 bases between them. The CDR3 loop spans 12 amino acids. CDR3 DNA: TGTGCCAGCAGCCCATATAACACTGAAGCTTTCTTT. It codes for CASSPYNTEAFF. Together with reference TRBV28 and TRBJ1-1, the CDR3 gives the full variable domain: DVKVTQSSRYLVKRTGEKVFLECVQDMDHENMFWYRQDPGLGLRLIYFSYDVKMKEKGDIPEGYSVSREKKERFSLILESASTNQTSMYLCASSPYNTEAFFGQGTRLTVV.

The chain couples TRBV29-1 to TRBJ1-2; D is uncertain. Trimming cost V 2 bases and J 4 bases, with 8 bases left between them. Germline loops: CDR1 SQVTM, CDR2 ANQGSEA. The CDR3 is 12 residues long. The CDR3 DNA is TGCAGCGTTGAACTGCAGTCCTATGGCTACACCTTC. It codes for CSVELQSYGYTF.

This rearrangement joins TRBV20-1 to TRBJ2-5; 7 bases line up with TRBD2. The DNA end favors TRBJ2-1, so the J call may be wrong. The CDR3 consists of 12 residues. Germline V CDR1 and CDR2: DFQATT, SNEGSKA (reference sequence). The CDR3 nucleotides read TGCAGTGCTGACAATAGCGGGAATGAGCAGTTCTTC. It specifies CSADNSGNEQFF.

The chain carries TRBV5-6 and TRBJ2-2; TRBD1 matches 7 bases. The V gene end was trimmed by 2 bases and the J gene end by 3 bases; junction bases not matched to a gene: 4. The CDR3 is made up of 15 amino acids. CDR1 is SGHDT and CDR2 is YYEEEE in the germline V gene. CDR3 amino acids: CASSFLDRDTGELFF. DNA of the CDR3: TGTGCCAGCAGCTTTCTCGACAGGGACACCGGGGAGCTGTTTTTT.

This chain uses TRBV5-1 with TRBJ2-2; 7 bases are a match to TRBD1. Trimming took 4 bases from V and 0 from J; bases not matched to a gene: 6. Germline CDR1 SGHRS, CDR2 YFSETQ. The CDR3 is 16 amino acids. Here the CDR3 reads CASSQGQFANTGELFF. CDR3 nucleotide sequence: TGCGCCAGCAGCCAGGGACAGTTCGCGAACACCGGGGAGCTGTTTTTT. The variable domain in full, completed from reference TRBV5-1 and TRBJ2-2, reads KAGVTQTPRYLIKTRGQQVTLSCSPISGHRSVSWYQQTPGQGLQFLFEYFSETQRNKGNFPGRFSGRQFSNSRSEMNVSTLELGDSALYLCASSQGQFANTGELFFGEGSRLTVL.

This clonotype was seen only a few times. This chain joins TRBV3-1 and TRBJ1-4; 10 bases fit TRBD1. After removal of 8 bases from V and 7 bases from J, the junction contained 4 bases not matched to a gene. There are 13 residues in the CDR3. Germline-derived CDR1 and CDR2 are LGHDT and YNNKEL (reference sequence). In DNA, the CDR3 is TGTGCCAGCCGACAGGGGGCCGGTGAAAAACTGTTTTTT. Translated, it gives CASRQGAGEKLFF.

As to this clonotype: Its ends do not fully match the called genes, so a read error is possible. V is TRBV11-2 and J is TRBJ2-5; D is possibly TRBD2 (6 bases). The CDR3 runs 18 residues. Germline V gene sequence: CDR1 SGHAT, CDR2 FQNNGV. DNA for the CDR3: TGTACCAGCAGCTTAGACGGAATCGGGGAGGTAGGCCAAGAGACCCAGTACTTC. The encoded protein is CTSSLDGIGEVGQETQYF.

This rearrangement joins TRBV6-6 to TRBJ1-6; 7 nucleotides align to TRBD1. Trimming took 2 bases from V and 5 from J; bases not matched to a gene: 3. The germline gives CDR1 MNHNY, CDR2 SVGAGI (reference sequence). The CDR3 totals 15 residues. The CDR3 here is CASSYSGTDNSPLHF. In DNA, the CDR3 is TGTGCCAGCAGTTACAGCGGGACAGATAATTCACCCCTCCACTTT.

This clonotype was observed a handful of times. This chain joins TRBV20-1 and TRBJ2-5, with D unclear. Trimming pared 0 bases from V and 1 base from J, leaving 12 bases between. This CDR3 is built from 15 residues. Germline lookup yields CDR1 DFQATT and CDR2 SNEGSKA (reference sequence). In DNA form, the CDR3 reads TGCAGTGCTAGAGATCCCGGACGGTCCCAAGAGACCCAGTACTTC. Translated, it gives CSARDPGRSQETQYF.